A selection of T cell receptor beta chains follows, all from one sample in a study of OX40 agonist ivuxolimab in advanced cancers. Some clones are missing from TCRdb's copy, which holds only in-frame ones; the method was immunoSEQ multiplex PCR. The sample contains approximately 44,000 clones, 84% of which appear only once. This specimen consisted of CD4+ or CD8+ T cells sorted from blood, obtained in a trial of the OX40 agonist ivuxolimab. The receptors were sampled from an adult with an advanced solid tumor such as melanoma, head and neck, liver or kidney cancer. Each CDR3 is given with its conserved first and last residue. The order of the fields is D gene, V gene, clone size, J gene, CDR3 protein, CDR3 DNA. A D gene is named only where the DNA matches it firmly. Some rows have no size entry. The others give once, few or many, or a class for an expanded clone.

d_gene: NA
v_gene: TRBV7-6
abundance: NA
j_gene: TRBJ1-6
CDR3aa: CASSHLGSPLHF
CDR3nt: TGTGCCAGCAGCCATCTTGGCTCACCCCTCCACTTT

d_gene: NA
v_gene: TRBV30
abundance: NA
j_gene: TRBJ1-5
CDR3aa: CAWSVSDRSNQPQHF
CDR3nt: TGTGCCTGGAGTGTAAGTGACAGATCAAATCAGCCCCAGCATTTT

d_gene: NA
v_gene: TRBV29-1
abundance: NA
j_gene: TRBJ1-1
CDR3aa: CSVVGGLNTEAFF
CDR3nt: TGCAGCGTTGTTGGGGGCCTGAACACTGAAGCTTTCTTT

d_gene: TRBD2
v_gene: TRBV5-1
abundance: NA
j_gene: TRBJ2-7
CDR3aa: CASSTLGGGSRNEQYF
CDR3nt: TGCGCCAGCAGCACGCTGGGTGGCGGGAGTAGAAACGAGCAGTACTTC

d_gene: NA
v_gene: TRBV7-2
abundance: NA
j_gene: TRBJ2-7
CDR3aa: CASSLSGGKVYEQYF
CDR3nt: TGTGCCAGCAGCTTATCCGGGGGAAAAGTCTACGAGCAGTACTTC

d_gene: NA
v_gene: TRBV5-1
abundance: NA
j_gene: TRBJ1-5
CDR3aa: CASSLSEAGAQHF
CDR3nt: TGCGCCAGCAGCTTGTCGGAGGCGGGGGCCCAGCATTTT

d_gene: NA
v_gene: TRBV30
abundance: NA
j_gene: TRBJ1-1
CDR3aa: CAWTATEAFF
CDR3nt: TGTGCCTGGACAGCGACTGAAGCTTTCTTT

d_gene: TRBD2
v_gene: TRBV5-1
abundance: NA
j_gene: TRBJ2-2
CDR3aa: CASSGGLAGGNTGELFF
CDR3nt: TGCGCCAGCAGCGGGGGACTAGCGGGAGGGAACACCGGGGAGCTGTTTTTT

d_gene: NA
v_gene: TRBV12-5
abundance: once
j_gene: TRBJ2-3
CDR3aa: CASAKDLTDTQYF
CDR3nt: TGTGCTAGTGCCAAGGATCTCACAGATACGCAGTATTTT

d_gene: TRBD1
v_gene: TRBV19
abundance: NA
j_gene: TRBJ1-2
CDR3aa: CASTPGQGHSGYTF
CDR3nt: TGTGCCAGTACCCCGGGACAGGGGCATTCTGGCTACACCTTC

d_gene: NA
v_gene: TRBV11-2
abundance: once
j_gene: TRBJ2-7
CDR3aa: CASSLERTSTYEQYF
CDR3nt: TGTGCCAGCAGCTTAGAAAGGACATCGACCTACGAGCAGTACTTC

d_gene: NA
v_gene: TRBV25-1
abundance: NA
j_gene: TRBJ2-6
CDR3aa: CASGYGANVLTF
CDR3nt: TGTGCCAGTGGGTATGGGGCCAACGTCCTGACTTTC

d_gene: NA
v_gene: TRBV7-2
abundance: once
j_gene: TRBJ1-1
CDR3aa: CASSLRVGTEAFF
CDR3nt: TGTGCCAGCAGCCTCAGGGTCGGCACTGAAGCTTTCTTT

d_gene: NA
v_gene: TRBV18
abundance: NA
j_gene: TRBJ2-6
CDR3aa: CASSTPTLSGANVLTF
CDR3nt: TGTGCCAGCTCGACCCCCACGCTCTCTGGGGCCAACGTCCTGACTTTC

d_gene: TRBD1
v_gene: TRBV5-1
abundance: NA
j_gene: TRBJ1-2
CDR3aa: CASSITGGRNGYTF
CDR3nt: TGCGCCAGCAGCATTACAGGGGGAAGGAATGGCTACACCTTC

d_gene: TRBD2
v_gene: TRBV30
abundance: NA
j_gene: TRBJ2-3
CDR3aa: CAWSKRGGTDTQYF
CDR3nt: TGTGCCTGGAGTAAGCGGGGGGGCACAGATACGCAGTATTTT

d_gene: TRBD1
v_gene: TRBV7-4
abundance: few
j_gene: TRBJ1-2
CDR3aa: CASSLAVGQGRDGYTF
CDR3nt: TGTGCCAGCAGCTTAGCGGTGGGACAGGGTAGGGATGGCTACACCTTC

d_gene: TRBD1
v_gene: TRBV6-1
abundance: NA
j_gene: TRBJ1-1
CDR3aa: CASNRDRGDPEAFF
CDR3nt: TGTGCCAGCAACCGGGACAGGGGGGATCCTGAAGCTTTCTTT

d_gene: TRBD1
v_gene: TRBV6-4
abundance: NA
j_gene: TRBJ1-1
CDR3aa: CASSDSKGVMGTGGTTEAFF
CDR3nt: TGTGCCAGCAGTGACTCAAAGGGGGTGATGGGGACAGGGGGTACCACTGAAGCTTTCTTT

d_gene: TRBD2
v_gene: TRBV7-3
abundance: NA
j_gene: TRBJ2-7
CDR3aa: CASSLVGLAVFPHYEQYF
CDR3nt: TGTGCCAGCAGCTTAGTTGGACTAGCGGTCTTCCCCCACTACGAGCAGTACTTC

d_gene: TRBD2
v_gene: TRBV19
abundance: once
j_gene: TRBJ2-2
CDR3aa: CASTTTSGGAGAGELFF
CDR3nt: TGTGCCAGTACCACGACTAGCGGGGGGGCCGGGGCCGGGGAGCTGTTTTTT

d_gene: NA
v_gene: TRBV29-1
abundance: NA
j_gene: TRBJ2-2
CDR3aa: CSVATSSTGELFF
CDR3nt: TGCAGCGTTGCGACTAGTTCTACCGGGGAGCTGTTTTTT

d_gene: TRBD1
v_gene: TRBV7-2
abundance: few
j_gene: TRBJ1-1
CDR3aa: CASSRDRIIGGAFF
CDR3nt: TGTGCCAGCAGCCGGGACAGGATTATAGGGGGAGCTTTCTTT

d_gene: TRBD2
v_gene: TRBV2
abundance: NA
j_gene: TRBJ2-6
CDR3aa: CASSSGLAGGLYSGANVLTF
CDR3nt: TGTGCCAGCAGCAGCGGACTAGCGGGGGGGCTTTACTCCGGGGCCAACGTCCTGACTTTC

d_gene: NA
v_gene: TRBV5-1
abundance: NA
j_gene: TRBJ2-7
CDR3aa: CASSSDSYEQYF
CDR3nt: TGCGCCAGCAGCTCGGACAGCTACGAGCAGTACTTC

d_gene: NA
v_gene: TRBV6-9
abundance: NA
j_gene: TRBJ2-7
CDR3aa: CASSYDLGPYEQYF
CDR3nt: TGTGCCAGCAGTTATGATCTGGGCCCCTACGAGCAGTACTTC

d_gene: TRBD1
v_gene: TRBV27
abundance: NA
j_gene: TRBJ2-7
CDR3aa: CASSTRTGNYEQYF
CDR3nt: TGTGCCAGCAGTACCCGGACAGGGAATTACGAGCAGTACTTC

d_gene: TRBD1
v_gene: TRBV19
abundance: NA
j_gene: TRBJ1-2
CDR3aa: CASSSRDRVVPINYGYTF
CDR3nt: TGTGCCAGTAGTAGCCGGGACAGGGTTGTACCTATTAACTATGGCTACACCTTC

d_gene: TRBD2
v_gene: TRBV2
abundance: NA
j_gene: TRBJ2-1
CDR3aa: CASSEAGLAGEVEQFF
CDR3nt: TGTGCCAGCAGTGAAGCGGGGCTAGCGGGAGAGGTTGAGCAGTTCTTC

d_gene: NA
v_gene: TRBV6-1
abundance: NA
j_gene: TRBJ1-1
CDR3aa: CAISATGKGNTEAFF
CDR3nt: TGTGCCATCAGTGCAACAGGGAAGGGGAACACTGAAGCTTTCTTT

d_gene: NA
v_gene: TRBV19
abundance: NA
j_gene: TRBJ2-1
CDR3aa: CASSIVAVSYNEQFF
CDR3nt: TGTGCCAGTAGTATAGTGGCGGTCTCCTACAATGAGCAGTTCTTC

d_gene: NA
v_gene: TRBV9
abundance: NA
j_gene: TRBJ2-3
CDR3aa: CASSVAFDTQYF
CDR3nt: TGTGCCAGCAGCGTAGCATTCGATACGCAGTATTTT

d_gene: NA
v_gene: TRBV10-3
abundance: NA
j_gene: TRBJ2-3
CDR3aa: CAISEGLGTDTQYF
CDR3nt: TGTGCCATCAGCGAGGGGTTAGGCACAGATACGCAGTATTTT

d_gene: NA
v_gene: TRBV9
abundance: NA
j_gene: TRBJ2-5
CDR3aa: CASSVDPLGETQYF
CDR3nt: TGTGCCAGCAGCGTAGATCCGTTGGGGGAGACCCAGTACTTC

d_gene: TRBD2
v_gene: TRBV11-2
abundance: NA
j_gene: TRBJ2-1
CDR3aa: CASSFFSGGGYNEQFF
CDR3nt: TGTGCCAGCAGCTTTTTTAGCGGGGGGGGATACAATGAGCAGTTCTTC

d_gene: NA
v_gene: TRBV27
abundance: NA
j_gene: TRBJ2-2
CDR3aa: CASRVRETSNTGELFF
CDR3nt: TGTGCCAGCAGGGTAAGGGAAACATCGAACACCGGGGAGCTGTTTTTT

d_gene: NA
v_gene: TRBV7-3
abundance: NA
j_gene: TRBJ2-7
CDR3aa: CASSLSGAGGEQYF
CDR3nt: TGTGCCAGCAGCTTAAGCGGGGCAGGGGGCGAGCAGTACTTC

d_gene: NA
v_gene: TRBV12-5
abundance: NA
j_gene: TRBJ2-1
CDR3aa: CASGLEHLATEQFF
CDR3nt: TGTGCTAGTGGTTTGGAGCACCTAGCGACTGAGCAGTTCTTC

d_gene: TRBD1
v_gene: TRBV7-9
abundance: NA
j_gene: TRBJ2-7
CDR3aa: CASSFGTDGGAYEQYF
CDR3nt: TGTGCCAGCAGCTTTGGGACAGATGGGGGAGCCTACGAGCAGTACTTC

d_gene: NA
v_gene: TRBV4-3
abundance: NA
j_gene: TRBJ1-1
CDR3aa: CASSQDGGNTEAFF
CDR3nt: TGCGCCAGCAGCCAAGATGGGGGGAACACTGAAGCTTTCTTT

d_gene: NA
v_gene: TRBV29-1
abundance: NA
j_gene: TRBJ1-2
CDR3aa: CSAPRAGYGYTF
CDR3nt: TGCAGCGCCCCCCGGGCAGGTTATGGCTACACCTTC

d_gene: TRBD1
v_gene: TRBV2
abundance: NA
j_gene: TRBJ2-2
CDR3aa: CASSELDRGFTGELFF
CDR3nt: TGTGCCAGCAGTGAGTTGGACAGGGGGTTTACCGGGGAGCTGTTTTTT

d_gene: NA
v_gene: TRBV5-1
abundance: NA
j_gene: TRBJ1-1
CDR3aa: CASSTHWGTEAFF
CDR3nt: TGCGCCAGCAGCACCCACTGGGGCACTGAAGCTTTCTTT

d_gene: TRBD1
v_gene: TRBV19
abundance: NA
j_gene: TRBJ1-2
CDR3aa: CASSIDPRDRVLSYGYTF
CDR3nt: TGTGCCAGTAGTATAGATCCCAGAGACAGGGTTCTCTCATATGGCTACACCTTC

d_gene: NA
v_gene: TRBV11-3
abundance: NA
j_gene: TRBJ2-6
CDR3aa: CASSPGPGAGANVLTF
CDR3nt: TGTGCCAGCAGCCCGGGCCCTGGGGCTGGGGCCAACGTCCTGACTTTC

d_gene: NA
v_gene: TRBV6-1
abundance: NA
j_gene: TRBJ2-4
CDR3aa: CASSERELIAKNIQYF
CDR3nt: TGTGCCAGCAGTGAACGTGAACTTATAGCCAAAAACATTCAGTACTTC

d_gene: TRBD2
v_gene: TRBV2
abundance: NA
j_gene: TRBJ2-7
CDR3aa: CASTLAGVSYEQYF
CDR3nt: TGTGCCAGCACGCTAGCGGGGGTCTCCTACGAGCAGTACTTC

d_gene: NA
v_gene: TRBV6-6
abundance: NA
j_gene: TRBJ2-3
CDR3aa: CASSYLGPQGDTQYF
CDR3nt: TGTGCCAGCAGTTACTTGGGTCCCCAGGGGGATACGCAGTATTTT

d_gene: TRBD2
v_gene: TRBV6-1
abundance: NA
j_gene: TRBJ2-7
CDR3aa: CASSELAGAFEQYF
CDR3nt: TGTGCCAGCAGTGAACTAGCGGGAGCTTTTGAGCAGTACTTC

d_gene: NA
v_gene: TRBV27
abundance: NA
j_gene: TRBJ1-1
CDR3aa: CASSSMGPRNTEAFF
CDR3nt: TGTGCCAGCAGTTCCATGGGTCCCCGGAACACTGAAGCTTTCTTT

d_gene: TRBD1
v_gene: TRBV29-1
abundance: NA
j_gene: TRBJ1-2
CDR3aa: CSVEDQGVYGYTF
CDR3nt: TGCAGCGTTGAAGATCAGGGGGTCTATGGCTACACCTTC

d_gene: NA
v_gene: TRBV5-6
abundance: NA
j_gene: TRBJ2-7
CDR3aa: CASSPGTGPYEQYF
CDR3nt: TGTGCCAGCAGCCCAGGAACAGGCCCCTACGAGCAGTACTTC

d_gene: NA
v_gene: TRBV27
abundance: NA
j_gene: TRBJ2-2
CDR3aa: CASSLYRKGYTGELFF
CDR3nt: TGTGCCAGCAGTTTATATCGAAAGGGCTACACCGGGGAGCTGTTTTTT

d_gene: NA
v_gene: TRBV21-1
abundance: few
j_gene: TRBJ2-3
CDR3aa: CASSKTGNNGGGTDTQYF
CDR3nt: TGTGCCAGCAGCAAAACTGGGAATAACGGGGGGGGCACAGATACGCAGTATTTT

d_gene: NA
v_gene: TRBV7-2
abundance: NA
j_gene: TRBJ2-7
CDR3aa: CASTRGRFYEQYF
CDR3nt: TGTGCCAGCACGCGGGGGCGTTTCTACGAGCAGTACTTC

d_gene: NA
v_gene: TRBV9
abundance: NA
j_gene: TRBJ2-1
CDR3aa: CASSVGPSNEQFF
CDR3nt: TGTGCCAGCAGCGTAGGCCCCAGCAATGAGCAGTTCTTC

d_gene: NA
v_gene: TRBV5-1
abundance: NA
j_gene: TRBJ2-7
CDR3aa: CARIYEQYF
CDR3nt: TGCGCCAGGATCTACGAGCAGTACTTC

d_gene: TRBD1
v_gene: TRBV7-9
abundance: NA
j_gene: TRBJ2-4
CDR3aa: CASSLSAGQGVYF
CDR3nt: TGTGCCAGCAGCTTAAGCGCGGGACAGGGGGTATACTTC

d_gene: NA
v_gene: TRBV18
abundance: NA
j_gene: TRBJ2-5
CDR3aa: CASSPPSGRETQYF
CDR3nt: TGTGCCAGCTCACCACCGTCAGGGCGGGAGACCCAGTACTTC

d_gene: NA
v_gene: TRBV9
abundance: NA
j_gene: TRBJ2-1
CDR3aa: CASSDRGNEQFF
CDR3nt: TGTGCCAGCAGCGACCGGGGGAATGAGCAGTTCTTC